This entry concerns a single TCR beta chain. The target antigen is unknown. The entry originates in a study of cytomegalovirus exposure and HLA in healthy donors. General study results and limits: When analyzed later, a missense DCLRE1C variant was found to be linked to TCR beta V- and J-gene trimming.

V gave up 5 bases and J gave up 4 bases, with 9 bases separating them. The CDR3 has 13 amino acids. Germline assignment: CDR1 SSHAT and CDR2 FNYEAQ (reference sequence). The primer mix had 60 Vbeta and 13 Jbeta primers. Method: immunoSEQ multiplex PCR; TCRdb's copy keeps in-frame clones and lacks some. The sample yields 100,000 to 150,000 clones, around 78% seen once. Sequenced material: PBMCs. The TCR originated in a man aged 35 to 55 in good health and CMV-seronegative. The V gene is TRBV7-7, the J gene TRBJ1-3, with a possible D match to TRBD1 (6 bases). CDR3 sequence: CASSPRGGNTIYF. For the CDR3, the DNA is TGTGCCAGCAGCCCAAGGGGGGGAAACACCATATATTTT. The full variable domain, its missing parts supplied by reference TRBV7-7 and TRBJ1-3, is GAGVSQSPRYKVTKRGQDVTLRCDPISSHATLYWYQQALGQGPEFLTYFNYEAQPDKSGLPSDRFSAERPEGSISTLTIQRTEQRDSAMYRCASSPRGGNTIYFGEGSWLTVV.